The source of this T cell receptor beta chain is a study of CXCR3-negative and CXCR3-positive naive CD8 T cells (dated by TCRdb to the late 2010s). For the study in its entirety: In total, about 140 million TRB reads were obtained, or roughly 1.5 +/- 0.3 million reads per library. Data from 11 donors, pooled across two independent experiments, went into the diversity and physicochemical repertoire analyses. TRBV-TRBJ cluster analysis included naive subsets from about 5 donors and memory cells from 3 donors.

The data were produced on a NextSeq 550. The Human TCR Profiling Kit (MiLaboratory) was used to prepare UMI-labeled 5' RACE TRB cDNA libraries. The full amount of extracted RNA was used for cDNA synthesis, and the full amount of resulting cDNA was used for PCR amplification. The libraries were made side by side, with each library going through the same number of PCR cycles. The authors processed their data as follows. With a minimum of two reads required per UMI, MIGEC and MiXCR pulled out about 57,000 +/- 9,900 unique UMI-labeled TRB cDNA molecules from each library. An average of approximately 40,000 +/- 10,000 functional in-frame TRB CDR3 nucleotide clonotypes without stop codons was found per library. After each sample was downsampled to 5000 UMI-labeled TRB molecules, VDJtools was used to calculate diversity metrics such as normalized Shannon-Wiener and Chao1. For the central five CDR3 residues, VDJtools calculated physicochemical properties weighted by clonotype size, namely interaction energy, strength, volume and Kidera factor 4. Reprocessed by TCRdb, the reads give a single entry per CDR3 protein sequence, without DNA. It is TCRdb's table, rather than the study itself, that gives the V and J calls and clone size. This sample's table carries 90,000 to 150,000 distinct CDR3 sequences. About 0.35% of the sample comes from the top ten.

The CDR1 and CDR2 encoded by the germline V gene are SGHTA and FQGTGA. The CDR3 numbers 14 residues from cysteine through phenylalanine. The DNA is not on file. In regard to this clonotype: There is no known antigen for this receptor.

Summary of the overall study and its limitations: Surface CD5, linked to self-reactivity in mice, was comparable between naive subsets; TCR interaction strength was therefore also inferred from TRB CDR3 physicochemical properties. Similar TRBV-TRBJ usage was shown by naive CXCR3-negative and CXCR3-positive cells from the same donor, whereas distinct patterns were shown by memory cells. Freshly isolated PBMCs were used for most assays because CXCR3 expression went down partially after cryopreservation. Comparably high repertoire diversity was found in both naive subsets, whereas much lower repertoire diversity was found in memory CD8+ T cells. Compared with CXCR3-negative naive cells, CXCR3-positive naive cells had TRB CDR3s with higher hydrophobicity (lower Kidera factor 4), lower energy, and higher strength and volume indices.

For each CD8+ T cell subset, flow sorting was done in triplicate, and roughly 310,000 cells per subset went directly into RLT lysis buffer. Naive CD8+ T cells were defined stringently as CD45RO-CCR7+CD27+CD95- to exclude memory contaminants. Using standard density gradient centrifugation, peripheral blood mononuclear cells were isolated from buffy coats. Naive CXCR3-negative and CXCR3-positive CD8+ T cells were flow-sorted on a FACSAria III. Total RNA was extracted from sorted cells with an RNeasy Mini Kit. Sequenced input: naive CXCR3+ CD8+ T cells from blood. The sample's cell subset or site label, decoded: CD45RO-CCR7+CD27+CD95- naive CD8+ T cells expressing CXCR3 (TNR3+). The receptor chain draws on TRBV7-3 and TRBJ2-5; TCRdb picks TRBD2, but there is no DNA to check that call. The sequence was obtained from a human donor in good health. Some clones in this sample may be carry-over from other donors' samples. CDR3 reads: CASSLNLLEETQYF. Beyond the CDR3, the reference TRBV7-3 and TRBJ2-5 genes provide the residues; the full variable domain reads: GAGVSQTPSNKVTEKGKYVELRCDPISGHTALYWYRQSLGQGPEFLIYFQGTGAADDSGLPNDRFFAVRPEGSVSTLKIQRTERGDSAVYLCASSLNLLEETQYFGPGTRLLVL.